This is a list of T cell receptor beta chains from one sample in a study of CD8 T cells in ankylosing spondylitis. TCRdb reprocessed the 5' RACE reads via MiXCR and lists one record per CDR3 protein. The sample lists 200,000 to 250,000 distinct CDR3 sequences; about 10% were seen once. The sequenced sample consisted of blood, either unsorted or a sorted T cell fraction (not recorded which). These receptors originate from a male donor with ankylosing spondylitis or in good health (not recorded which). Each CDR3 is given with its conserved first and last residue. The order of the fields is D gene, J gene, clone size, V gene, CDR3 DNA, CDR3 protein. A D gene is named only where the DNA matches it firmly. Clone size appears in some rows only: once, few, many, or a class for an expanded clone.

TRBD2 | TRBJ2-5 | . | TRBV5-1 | TGCGCCAGCAGCAAGACCGGGACTAGCGAAGAAGAGACCCAGTACTTC | CASSKTGTSEEETQYF
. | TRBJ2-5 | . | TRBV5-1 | TGCGCCAGCAGCTTGAGTCGGGGACTTGCAGAGACCCAGTACTTC | CASSLSRGLAETQYF
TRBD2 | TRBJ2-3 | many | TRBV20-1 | TGCAGTGCAACCCTAGCGGGGAGCACAGATACGCAGTATTTT | CSATLAGSTDTQYF
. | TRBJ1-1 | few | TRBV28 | TGTGCCAGCTGGCAGGGAAACACTGAAGCTTTCTTT | CASWQGNTEAFF
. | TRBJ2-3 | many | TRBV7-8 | TGTGCCAGCAGCTTAGGAACAGCAGATACGCAGTATTTT | CASSLGTADTQYF
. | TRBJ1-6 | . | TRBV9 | TGTGCCAGCAGCGTAGGGGGCCAGGCCACACCCCTCCACTTT | CASSVGGQATPLHF
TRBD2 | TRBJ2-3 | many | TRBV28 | TGTGCCAGCAAGGCGGGGGGGGACACAGATACGCAGTATTTT | CASKAGGDTDTQYF
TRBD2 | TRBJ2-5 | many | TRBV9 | TGTGCCAGCAGCCCTGGGACTAGCGGGGGGTACCAAGAGACCCAGTACTTC | CASSPGTSGGYQETQYF
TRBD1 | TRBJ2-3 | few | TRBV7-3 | TGTGCCAGCAGGAACCGACAGGGGACAGATACGCAGTATTTT | CASRNRQGTDTQYF
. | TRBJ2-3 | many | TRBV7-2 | TGTGCCAGCAGCTTAGTACTAGAGGGCTCAGATACGCAGTATTTT | CASSLVLEGSDTQYF
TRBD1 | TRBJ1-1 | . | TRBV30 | TGTGCCTTCACGACAGGGGCCTTGAACACTGAAGCTTTCTTT | CAFTTGALNTEAFF
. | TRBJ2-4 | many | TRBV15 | TGTGCCACCAGTTTCAAAAACATTCAGTACTTC | CATSFKNIQYF
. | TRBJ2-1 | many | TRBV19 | TGTGCCAGTAGTGTAGCCGACGGAGACAATGAGCAGTTCTTC | CASSVADGDNEQFF
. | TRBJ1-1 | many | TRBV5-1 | TGCGCCAGCAGCGCTACAGTGAACACTGAAGCTTTCTTT | CASSATVNTEAFF
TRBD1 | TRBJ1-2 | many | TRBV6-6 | TGTGCCAGCTGGACAGGGAACTATGGCTACACCTTC | CASWTGNYGYTF
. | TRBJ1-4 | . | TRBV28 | TGTGCCAGCAGTTTACCGGGGGCGAGAGCTAATGAAAAACTGTTTTTT | CASSLPGARANEKLFF
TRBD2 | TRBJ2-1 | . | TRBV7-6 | TGTGCCAGCAGCGACCATGTCGGGGGGGGCGGTGAGCAGTTCTTC | CASSDHVGGGGEQFF
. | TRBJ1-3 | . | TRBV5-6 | TGTGCCAGCAGCCTGGGGGCAAACACCATATATTTT | CASSLGANTIYF